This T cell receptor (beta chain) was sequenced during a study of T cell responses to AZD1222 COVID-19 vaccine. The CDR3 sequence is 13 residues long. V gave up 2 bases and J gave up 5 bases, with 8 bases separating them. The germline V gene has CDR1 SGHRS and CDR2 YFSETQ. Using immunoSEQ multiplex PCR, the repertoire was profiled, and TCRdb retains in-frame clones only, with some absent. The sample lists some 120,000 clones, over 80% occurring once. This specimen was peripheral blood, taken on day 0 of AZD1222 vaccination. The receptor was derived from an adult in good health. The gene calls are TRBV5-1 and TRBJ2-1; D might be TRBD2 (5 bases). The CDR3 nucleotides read TGCGCCAGCAGCTTTGGGAGAAACAATGAGCAGTTCTTC. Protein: CASSFGRNNEQFF.